The count of the clone carrying this T cell receptor (beta chain) is one. RNA in amounts of roughly 0.5 to 1 ug was reverse transcribed with random hexamers. TCRdb called the immunoSEQ multiplex PCR reads again in MiXCR, with one record for every CDR3 protein. Of a few hundred thousand distinct CDR3 sequences listed, 95% are singletons. The record originates from a study of CD8 T cells in Susac syndrome. The germline CDR1 and CDR2 sequences are MGHDK and SYGVNS. There are 14 residues in the CDR3. The ends lost 2 bases at V and 5 bases at J; junction bases unmatched: 4. This TCR was sampled from a human donor with multiple sclerosis. The chain uses TRBV25-1 and TRBJ2-7; 9 bases agree with TRBD1. The specimen sequenced was CD4+ T cells from PBMCs. The CDR3 DNA is TGTGCCAGCAGTGAAGGGACAGGGAGACACGAGCAGTACTTC. Its protein is CASSEGTGRHEQYF.